The next 30 T cell receptor beta chains were all read from a single sample in a study of identical twins. From the 5' RACE reads, TCRdb called clonotypes with MiXCR, one entry per CDR3 protein. Here the sample spans around 510,000 distinct CDR3 sequences, about 13% being singletons. These sequences were also reported in another study, on yellow fever vaccine responses in identical twins.

Sample: CD4+ T cells sorted from blood. The receptors shown here come from a woman under 30 in good health.

This clonotype was counted at least ten times. The V call is TRBV10-3, the J call TRBJ2-5, with D possibly being TRBD1 or TRBD2 (6 bases each). V lost 0 bases and J 4 bases, leaving 12 bases between the germline ends. The CDR3 length is 15 residues. Germline values: CDR1 ENHRY, CDR2 SYGVKD. The CDR3 reads CAISESTGAGETQYF. The CDR3 nucleotides read TGTGCCATCAGTGAGTCTACGGGGGCAGGAGAGACCCAGTACTTC.

This clonotype was seen more than once but under ten times. The rearrangement links TRBV2 to TRBJ2-1, with D possibly TRBD2 on 6 matching bases. The CDR3 has 15 amino acids. Germline assignment: CDR1 SNHLY and CDR2 FYNNEI. V lost 3 bases and J 4 bases, leaving 13 bases between the germline ends. The CDR3 spells CASSDLGEVYNEQFF. The CDR3 bases are TGTGCCAGCAGTGATTTGGGGGAGGTTTACAATGAGCAGTTCTTC.

The chain carries TRBV5-1 and TRBJ2-2; D uncertain. Germline CDR1 reads SGHRS; CDR2 reads YFSETQ. Trimming cost V 4 bases and J 5 bases, with 15 bases left between them. CDR3 length equals 15 residues. This CDR3 is CASSPDWGGTGELFF. CDR3 DNA: TGCGCCAGCAGCCCCGACTGGGGTGGGACCGGGGAGCTGTTTTTT.

This clonotype was detected only a few times. The genes are TRBV29-1 and TRBJ2-3; TRBD2 aligns across 12 bases. V was pared by 4 bases and J by 5 bases, with 7 bases of the junction left unmatched. The CDR3 runs 15 residues. Germline CDR1 SQVTM, CDR2 ANQGSEA. CDR3: CSVGLAGGPGDTQYF. The CDR3 nucleotides are TGCAGCGTTGGTCTAGCGGGAGGGCCGGGAGATACGCAGTATTTT.

The J gene is TRBJ2-1, the V gene TRBV7-8, with D maybe TRBD1 (5 bases). This CDR3 contains 15 residues. Trimming took 1 base from V and 9 from J, leaving 16 bases between them. CDR1 SGHVS and CDR2 FQNEAQ come from the germline V gene. The CDR3 spells CASSLVAGQLGEQFF. In nucleotides, the CDR3 is TGTGCCAGCAGCTTAGTCGCAGGGCAACTGGGTGAGCAGTTCTTC.

This clonotype has more than one count but fewer than ten. The chain recombines TRBV20-1 with TRBJ2-5, with 8 positions matching TRBD2. From germline, CDR1 is DFQATT and CDR2 SNEGSKA (reference sequence). J lost 2 bases, V lost 3 bases, and 14 bases had no gene match. The CDR3 has 17 residues. DNA of the CDR3: TGCAGTGCTAGTGTTAGCGGGGCCTGGGCTTTGCAAGAGACCCAGTACTTC. It yields the protein CSASVSGAWALQETQYF.

This clonotype was found a few times. J is TRBJ2-1 and V is TRBV4-1; D is uncertain. Germline V CDR1 and CDR2: MGHRA, YSYEKL. There are 11 residues in the CDR3. Trimming took 2 bases from V and 8 from J, leaving 4 bases between them. The CDR3 DNA reads as TGCGCCAGCAGCCAACTAGATGAGCAGTTCTTC. It translates to CASSQLDEQFF.

This clonotype turned up a few times. CDR3 protein: CASSSWTGGHEQYF. The CDR3 DNA is TGTGCCAGCAGCTCCTGGACAGGGGGACACGAGCAGTACTTC. The V call is TRBV13, the J call TRBJ2-7; 10 nucleotides line up with TRBD1. Trimming removed 4 bases from V and 5 bases from J; junction bases left unmatched: 5. Germline lookup yields CDR1 PRHDT and CDR2 FYEKMQ (reference sequence). The CDR3 loop spans 14 amino acids.

The table lists this clonotype with a few counts. The chain joins TRBV3-1 to TRBJ2-3; 8 nucleotides match TRBD2. CDR1 and CDR2 from the germline V gene are LGHDT and YNNKEL (reference sequence). The junction had 6 bases not matched to a gene; V was cut back by 6 bases and J by 1 base. The CDR3 has 15 residues. DNA of the CDR3: TGTGCCAGCAGAGACCGGGGGGGCGGCACAGATACGCAGTATTTT. Its protein is CASRDRGGGTDTQYF.

V gene TRBV11-1 combines with J gene TRBJ2-1, with D possibly TRBD1 on 5 matching bases. V was clipped by 5 bases and J by 2 bases, with 19 bases between them. The CDR3 runs 17 residues. Germline V gene lookup returns CDR1 SGHAT and CDR2 FQDESV (reference sequence). The CDR3 region is CASSLKIITGTYNEQFF. CDR3 in DNA: TGTGCCAGCAGCCTAAAAATCATAACAGGCACCTACAATGAGCAGTTCTTC.

This clonotype was detected a few times. The rearrangement links TRBV11-2 to TRBJ2-3; tentatively, D is TRBD2 (6 bases). Trimming took 1 base from V and 3 from J, leaving 11 bases between them. The CDR3 loop spans 15 amino acids. CDR1 SGHAT and CDR2 FQNNGV come from the germline V gene. CDR3 residues: CASSLGSLATDTQYF. In nucleotides, the CDR3 is TGTGCCAGCAGCTTAGGGTCACTAGCTACAGATACGCAGTATTTT.

This clonotype was counted between two and nine times. V gene TRBV7-9 combines with J gene TRBJ2-2; D is unclear. The CDR3 sequence is 14 residues long. The V gene's germline CDR1 is SEHNR and CDR2 FQNEAQ (reference sequence). Trimming took 5 bases from V and 6 from J, leaving 13 bases between them. CDR3: CASSHRIQSGELFF. Written as DNA, the CDR3 is TGTGCCAGCAGCCACCGAATCCAATCCGGGGAGCTGTTTTTT.

This clonotype has at least ten counts. The chain recombines TRBV15 with TRBJ2-5; either TRBD1 or TRBD2 may fit D (5 bases each). This CDR3 contains 15 residues. CDR1 is LNHNV and CDR2 is YYDKDF in the germline V gene (reference sequence). Trimming stripped 1 base from V and 1 base from J, with 10 bases between. In DNA form, the CDR3 reads TGTGCCACCAGCAGAGGTGGGGGTCCCCAAGAGACCCAGTACTTC. It translates to CATSRGGGPQETQYF.

The V gene is TRBV11-2, the J gene TRBJ2-3; D is uncertain. V lost 6 bases and J lost 3, with 16 bases in between. CDR3 length equals 15 residues. CDR1 is SGHAT and CDR2 is FQNNGV in the germline V gene. The CDR3 spells CASRDLKTTTDTQYF. The CDR3 coding sequence is TGTGCCAGCAGGGATCTAAAAACCACTACAGATACGCAGTATTTT.

The chain carries TRBV5-5 and TRBJ2-5; TRBD2 is a possible D gene (6 bases). Germline V CDR1 and CDR2: SGHKS, YYEKEE (reference sequence). V lost 4 bases, J lost 5 bases, and 12 bases lay in between. The CDR3 consists of 13 residues. The CDR3 reads CASSTGTLETQYF. CDR3 in DNA: TGTGCCAGCAGCACGGGGACTTTGGAGACCCAGTACTTC. Variable domain in full (rest from reference TRBV5-5 and TRBJ2-5): DAGVTQSPTHLIKTRGQQVTLRCSPISGHKSVSWYQQVLGQGPQFIFQYYEKEERGRGNFPDRFSARQFPNYSSELNVNALLLGDSALYLCASSTGTLETQYFGPGTRLLVL.

Only a few counts were recorded for this clonotype. As DNA, the CDR3 is TGTGCCAGCACCCCCACAGGGGGCCCTCTCAACACCATATATTTT. It is translated as CASTPTGGPLNTIYF. The V and J genes are TRBV11-2 and TRBJ1-3, with TRBD1 matching 9 bases. V was pared by 7 bases and J by 7 bases, with 11 bases of the junction left unmatched. The germline CDR1 and CDR2 sequences are SGHAT and FQNNGV. The length of the CDR3 is 15 residues. Complete variable domain (other parts from reference TRBV11-2 and TRBJ1-3): EAGVAQSPRYKIIEKRQSVAFWCNPISGHATLYWYQQILGQGPKLLIQFQNNGVVDDSQLPKDRFSAERLKGVDSTLKIQPAKLEDSAVYLCASTPTGGPLNTIYFGEGSWLTVV.

This clonotype was counted a few times. The J gene is TRBJ2-4, the V gene TRBV3-1, with TRBD2 identical over 10 bases. Germline assignment: CDR1 LGHDT and CDR2 YNNKEL (reference sequence). V lost 1 base to trimming and J lost 4 bases; unmatched junction nucleotides: 4. The CDR3 runs 16 residues. The CDR3 DNA sequence: TGTGCCAGCAGCCAAGGCGCTAGCGGGAGTAAAAACATTCAGTACTTC. This translates into CASSQGASGSKNIQYF.

The chain uses TRBV5-1 and TRBJ2-5; 12 bases are a match to TRBD2. J was trimmed by 2 bases and V by 4 bases; bases with no gene match: 9. This CDR3 has 17 residues. Germline CDR1 and CDR2: SGHRS and YFSETQ. The CDR3 DNA follows: TGCGCCAGCAGCGGCCTCACTAGCGGGGGGCGTCAAGAGACCCAGTACTTC. It yields the protein CASSGLTSGGRQETQYF.

This chain links TRBV7-9 with TRBJ1-1; D not certain. The CDR3 is 15 amino acids. V was pared by 4 bases and J by 10 bases, with 22 bases between. Germline V gene lookup returns CDR1 SEHNR and CDR2 FQNEAQ (reference sequence). CDR3 nucleotides: TGTGCCAGCAGCTCAACTCCACTCGCCCCGGTAGGAGCTTTCTTT. It yields the protein CASSSTPLAPVGAFF.

This chain connects TRBV2 to TRBJ2-3; perhaps D is TRBD1 or TRBD2 (6 bases each). In germline, CDR1 is SNHLY, CDR2 FYNNEI. Trimming left V 6 bases short and J 7 bases short, with 20 bases between. This CDR3 is 15 amino acids long. The CDR3: CASRATPGGTNTQYF. In nucleotides, the CDR3 is TGTGCCAGCAGAGCGACCCCCGGGGGCACGAATACGCAGTATTTT.

This clonotype was detected only once. This chain joins TRBV6-5 and TRBJ2-3, with D perhaps TRBD1 (5 bases). The CDR3 covers 17 residues. CDR1 and CDR2 from the germline V gene are MNHEY and SVGAGI. The germline V and J ends were trimmed by 1 base and 2 bases, with 16 bases remaining between them. CDR3 protein: CASSYWRGHGPTDTQYF. The CDR3 DNA is TGTGCCAGCAGTTACTGGCGCGGACACGGACCCACAGATACGCAGTATTTT.

The V and J genes are TRBV7-6 and TRBJ2-5; D is unclear. The germline V gene has CDR1 SGHVS and CDR2 FNYEAQ. The CDR3 totals 13 residues. V dropped 3 bases and J dropped 5 bases, with 10 bases sitting between them. As DNA, the CDR3 is TGTGCCAGCAGCTTTCCCAAAGGGGAGACCCAGTACTTC. It is translated as CASSFPKGETQYF.

This clonotype came up a few times. The chain employs TRBV11-2 and TRBJ2-3; TRBD1 matches 10 bases. J lost 7 bases, V lost 0 bases, and 4 bases had no gene match. From germline, CDR1 is SGHAT and CDR2 FQNNGV. CDR3 size: 15 residues. The CDR3 protein is CASSLDRQGAHTQYF. CDR3 nucleotides: TGTGCCAGCAGCTTAGACCGACAGGGGGCTCATACGCAGTATTTT.

The chain recombines TRBV20-1 with TRBJ1-1, with D unresolved. This CDR3 comprises 13 residues. V was shortened by 0 bases and J by 2 bases, with 7 bases between the two germline ends. Per the germline V gene, CDR1 is DFQATT and CDR2 is SNEGSKA (reference sequence). DNA for the CDR3: TGCAGTGCTAGAGACGGCAGAAACACTGAAGCTTTCTTT. It yields the protein CSARDGRNTEAFF.

This clonotype was seen a handful of times. The J gene is TRBJ1-2, the V gene TRBV13; no definite D call. In germline, CDR1 is PRHDT, CDR2 FYEKMQ (reference sequence). The CDR3 runs 12 residues. Trimming took 4 bases from V and 6 from J, leaving 9 bases between them. In nucleotides, the CDR3 is TGTGCCAGCAGCTCCGCTATTGATGGCTACACCTTC. It encodes CASSSAIDGYTF.

This clonotype came up a few times. In DNA form, the CDR3 reads TGTGCCAGCAGTTTAGGGCGAAAGTCCCAAGAGACCCAGTACTTC. It specifies CASSLGRKSQETQYF. The J gene is TRBJ2-5, the V gene TRBV12-3 or TRBV12-4, with no clear D. The CDR3 extends over 15 amino acids. Trimming cost V 1 base and J 1 base, with 10 bases left between them.

V gene TRBV6-2 or TRBV6-3 combines with J gene TRBJ2-2; D call uncertain. Germline-derived CDR1 and CDR2 are MNHEY and SVGEGT. The V and J ends lost 6 bases and 4 bases respectively, with 6 bases between them. CDR3 length: 12 amino acids. Written as DNA, the CDR3 is TGTGCCAGCAGATATTCCACCGGGGAGCTGTTTTTT. It yields the protein CASRYSTGELFF.

The V gene is TRBV7-2, the J gene TRBJ2-7; 10 bases agree with TRBD2. CDR1 and CDR2 (germline): SGHTA, FQGNSA. The CDR3 has 14 residues. V lost 1 base to trimming and J lost 7 bases; unmatched junction nucleotides: 4. In DNA form, the CDR3 reads TGTGCCAGCAGCTTAGTAGCGGGAGGTGAAGAGCAGTACTTC. Its translation is CASSLVAGGEEQYF.

This clonotype has ten or more counts. The chain joins TRBV29-1 to TRBJ2-1; 7 bases line up with TRBD2. Germline V gene sequence: CDR1 SQVTM, CDR2 ANQGSEA. The CDR3 is 17 amino acids. The CDR3 sequence is CSAVDSGPSPSYNEQFF. The CDR3 DNA reads TGCAGTGCTGTGGATAGCGGGCCTTCTCCTTCCTACAATGAGCAGTTCTTC.

The gene calls are TRBV7-8 and TRBJ2-7; 10 bases are shared with TRBD2. Per the germline V gene, CDR1 is SGHVS and CDR2 is FQNEAQ. With 1 base clipped from V and 6 bases from J, the junction kept 6 bases outside the gene matches. The CDR3 length is 15 residues. The CDR3 here is CASSLGSSGGREQYF. The CDR3 DNA is TGTGCCAGCAGCTTAGGGTCTAGCGGGGGCCGCGAGCAGTACTTC.